One and the same sample provided the 27 T cell receptor beta chains below, sequenced in a study of blood T cells in healthy people across ages. Combining a sample-barcoded 5' primer with a J-beta primer mix, a second PCR ran for about 6 to 11 cycles. Each CDR3 protein gets one entry after TCRdb re-called the 5' RACE reads with MiXCR. Among more than 1,400,000 distinct CDR3 sequences listed, approximately 38% were seen once. The sequenced sample was blood. The receptors here all came from a woman aged 18-29 years in good health.

This clonotype appeared a few times. The CDR3 nucleotides read TGCAGTGCTACTAGCGACATAGGGACTGCTAGCACAGATACGCAGTATTTT. Amino acids: CSATSDIGTASTDTQYF. The rearrangement joins TRBV20-1 to TRBJ2-3; TRBD2 might be the D (6 bases). From germline, CDR1 is DFQATT and CDR2 SNEGSKA (reference sequence). V dropped 4 bases and J dropped 0 bases, with 20 bases sitting between them. CDR3 length: 17 amino acids.

The V and J genes are TRBV20-1 and TRBJ2-1; 14 bases agree with TRBD2. The junction had 7 bases not matched to a gene; V was cut back by 6 bases and J by 6 bases. Per the germline V gene, CDR1 is DFQATT and CDR2 is SNEGSKA (reference sequence). CDR3 length equals 15 residues. DNA for the CDR3: TGCAGTGCGCGGACTAGCGGGAGGAGGGGCAATGAGCAGTTCTTC. Its translation: CSARTSGRRGNEQFF.

V gene TRBV12-3 or TRBV12-4 combines with J gene TRBJ2-5; maybe TRBD2 (5 bases). V shed 2 bases and J shed 0 bases, with 7 bases lying between them. The CDR3 contains 14 residues. CDR3: CASSLRRNQETQYF. The CDR3, as DNA: TGTGCCAGCAGTTTAAGGAGGAACCAAGAGACCCAGTACTTC.

The chain recombines TRBV4-2 with TRBJ2-5; TRBD1 agrees at 8 bases. After removal of 0 bases from V and 13 bases from J, the junction contained 13 bases not matched to a gene. Germline CDR1 is LGHNA and CDR2 is YNFKEQ. The CDR3 length is 15 residues. CDR3 coding DNA: TGTGCCAGCAGCCAAGATCGACAGGGGTTCAACGAGCGGTACTTC. Translation: CASSQDRQGFNERYF.

The chain combines TRBV27 with TRBJ2-5; D is tentatively TRBD1 or TRBD2 (5 bases each). The germline V and J ends were trimmed by 4 bases and 11 bases, with 17 bases remaining between them. Germline loops: CDR1 MNHEY, CDR2 SMNVEV (reference sequence). The CDR3 runs to 13 residues. The DNA of the CDR3 is TGTGCCAGCAGTTCGGGACGGATGCAAGGGCAGTACTTC. As protein: CASSSGRMQGQYF.

This clonotype was seen more than once but under ten times. This chain joins TRBV6-6 and TRBJ2-3; D uncertain. The CDR3 sequence is 17 residues long. Trimming took off 2 bases at V and 2 bases at J, with 17 bases between the two ends. Germline V gives CDR1 MNHNY, CDR2 SVGAGI (reference sequence). CDR3 loop: CASSYGDFSPFTDTQYF. The DNA for the CDR3 is TGTGCCAGCAGTTACGGAGACTTCTCCCCCTTCACAGATACGCAGTATTTT.

The V call is TRBV12-3 or TRBV12-4, the J call TRBJ1-2; 7 bases agree with TRBD1. The CDR3 contains 18 residues. V lost 5 bases, J lost 0 bases, and 15 bases stayed unmatched. The DNA of the CDR3 is TGTGCCAGCAGTACAACCGGGACAGTGTATTTCTCTAACTATGGCTACACCTTC. Its translation is CASSTTGTVYFSNYGYTF.

CDR3 region: CASRRGTANTEAFF. CDR3 DNA: TGCGCCAGCAGAAGAGGGACAGCTAACACTGAAGCTTTCTTT. The chain has TRBV4-1 and TRBJ1-1, with 7 bases aligning to TRBD1. Germline values: CDR1 MGHRA, CDR2 YSYEKL. Unmatched junction bases numbered 6, after V lost 6 bases and J lost 2 bases. The CDR3 consists of 14 residues.

This clonotype was counted only a few times. V usage is TRBV5-1 and J usage is TRBJ2-3; 8 bases fit TRBD2. J gave up 6 bases and V 0 bases, and 12 bases lay outside the gene matches. This CDR3 has 17 amino acids. In germline, CDR1 is SGHRS, CDR2 YFSETQ. The CDR3 sequence: CASSLELTGTSLDTQYF. For the CDR3, the DNA is TGCGCCAGCAGCTTGGAATTGACCGGGACTAGTCTTGATACGCAGTATTTT.

The chain uses TRBV27 and TRBJ2-7, with 7 bases identical to TRBD1. From germline, CDR1 is MNHEY and CDR2 SMNVEV (reference sequence). CDR3 length: 15 residues. The V gene end was trimmed by 4 bases and the J gene end by 6 bases; junction bases not matched to a gene: 12. This chain's CDR3 is CASSSRQGPSVEQYF. CDR3 nucleotide sequence: TGTGCCAGCAGTTCCAGACAGGGCCCCAGTGTCGAGCAGTACTTC.

This chain joins TRBV11-1 and TRBJ1-2; 11 bases are shared with TRBD1. The junction had 15 bases not matched to a gene; V was cut back by 5 bases and J by 7 bases. The CDR3 has 17 amino acids. CDR1 SGHAT and CDR2 FQDESV come from the germline V gene (reference sequence). Written as DNA, the CDR3 is TGTGCCAGCAGCCCGGACAGGGGGCCCCCTCTCCTCGGTGGCTACACCTTC. Amino acid sequence: CASSPDRGPPLLGGYTF.

This chain links TRBV9 with TRBJ1-1; a possible D gene is TRBD1 (6 bases). The germline V gene encodes CDR1 SGDLS and CDR2 YYNGEE. The V gene lost 1 base and the J gene lost 5 bases, with 18 bases spanning the gap. This CDR3 is 16 amino acids long. The CDR3 loop is CASSVSLGGTGTEAFF. The CDR3 region has the DNA TGTGCCAGCAGCGTATCTTTAGGGGGAACGGGAACTGAAGCTTTCTTT.

This clonotype occurred a few times. The chain recombines TRBV20-1 with TRBJ2-7, with TRBD2 identical over 14 bases. The CDR3 covers 15 residues. Germline assignment: CDR1 DFQATT and CDR2 SNEGSKA (reference sequence). The CDR3 DNA follows: TGCAGCCTCCAGAGAGGGACTAGCGGGGGCTACGAGCAGTACTTC. This sequence encodes CSLQRGTSGGYEQYF.

Ten or more counts support this clonotype. The chain recombines TRBV6-4 with TRBJ2-1; the match to TRBD2 covers 8 bases. With the DNA end fitting TRBJ2-7 better, the J assignment may be wrong. Looked up from germline, CDR1 is MRHNA and CDR2 is SNTAGT. CDR3 length: 15 amino acids. DNA for the CDR3: TGTGCCAGCAGTGACAGCGGGGGCTCCTACAATGAGCAGTACTTC. Protein sequence: CASSDSGGSYNEQYF.

This clonotype was found a few times. This sequence joins TRBV3-1 and TRBJ1-2; D perhaps matches TRBD1 (6 bases). The germline CDR1 and CDR2 sequences are LGHDT and YNNKEL (reference sequence). This CDR3 spans 16 amino acids. V lost 5 bases and J lost 5, with 21 bases in between. The CDR3 loop is CASSYTQPGQSYGYTF. CDR3 nucleotides: TGTGCCAGCAGCTATACTCAACCCGGACAGAGTTATGGCTACACCTTC.

This chain links TRBV4-1 with TRBJ2-7; possibly TRBD1 or TRBD2 for D (5 bases each). CDR3 length: 17 amino acids. Germline lookup yields CDR1 MGHRA and CDR2 YSYEKL. With 3 bases removed from V and 3 bases from J, the gap between germline ends came to 21 bases. CDR3 protein: CASSHLVSGTAGYEQYF. CDR3 DNA sequence: TGCGCCAGCAGCCACCTCGTCTCCGGGACCGCGGGCTACGAGCAGTACTTC.

The rearrangement joins TRBV10-3 to TRBJ2-5; D gene unclear. The CDR3 loop spans 14 amino acids. Deletions cut 3 bases from V and 2 bases from J, with 10 bases between. Germline CDR1 and CDR2: ENHRY and SYGVKD. CDR3 in amino acids: CAISDGRRQETQYF. As DNA, the CDR3 is TGTGCCATCAGTGATGGTCGGCGGCAAGAGACCCAGTACTTC.

The CDR3 nucleotides read TGCAGTGCTAACTCCGGGACACAGTTTAATAACTATGGCTACACCTTC. Translated, it gives CSANSGTQFNNYGYTF. J is TRBJ1-2 and V is TRBV20-1; tentative D call: TRBD1 (6 bases). CDR1 is DFQATT, CDR2 SNEGSKA, per germline (reference sequence). V lost 4 bases and J 1 base, leaving 19 bases between the germline ends. CDR3 length equals 16 residues.

CDR3 coding DNA: TGTGCCAGCAGTGGACCCGGGAGGGCCGAGACCTTAGCCAAAAACATTCAGTACTTC. Translation: CASSGPGRAETLAKNIQYF. V is TRBV2 and J is TRBJ2-4, with 8 bases aligning to TRBD2. J gave up 0 bases and V 4 bases, and 14 bases lay outside the gene matches. The CDR3 is 19 residues long. Looked up from germline, CDR1 is SNHLY and CDR2 is FYNNEI.

The rearrangement links TRBV20-1 to TRBJ2-3; the match to TRBD2 covers 10 bases. This CDR3 is 14 amino acids long. The germline gives CDR1 DFQATT, CDR2 SNEGSKA (reference sequence). Germline trimming cut 0 bases from V and 8 bases from J; bases unmatched to any gene: 5. CDR3: CSARDLGLAATQYF. The DNA of the CDR3 is TGCAGTGCTAGAGATCTAGGACTAGCGGCTACGCAGTATTTT.

The V call is TRBV3-1, the J call TRBJ2-1; the match to TRBD2 covers 13 bases. The CDR3 extends over 15 amino acids. Trimming at V came to 4 bases and at J to 7 bases, leaving 4 bases not matched to a gene. Germline CDR1 LGHDT, CDR2 YNNKEL (reference sequence). For the CDR3, the DNA is TGTGCCAGCAGCCGCGGGACTAGCGGGAAAAATGAGCAGTTCTTC. Its protein is CASSRGTSGKNEQFF.

The rearrangement links TRBV25-1 to TRBJ2-3; TRBD2 aligns across 9 bases. Germline-derived CDR1 and CDR2 are MGHDK and SYGVNS. Trimming cost V 3 bases and J 2 bases; bases outside gene matches: 9. The CDR3 consists of 17 residues. CDR3 protein: CASSDFGLAGHTDTQYF. CDR3 DNA sequence: TGTGCCAGCAGTGATTTTGGCCTAGCGGGGCACACAGATACGCAGTATTTT.

The J gene is TRBJ1-4, the V gene TRBV6-6; D is possibly TRBD1 (6 bases). Germline-derived CDR1 and CDR2 are MNHNY and SVGAGI (reference sequence). This CDR3 spans 14 amino acids. Trimming took 8 bases from V and 8 from J, leaving 18 bases between them. The CDR3 protein is CASGLGTSGEKLFF. The CDR3 DNA reads TGTGCCAGCGGGCTCGGGACATCGGGGGAAAAACTGTTTTTT.

This clonotype was detected a few times. V usage is TRBV7-9 and J usage is TRBJ1-5, with D uncertain. Trimming removed 4 bases from V and 2 bases from J, with 18 bases in between. The length of the CDR3 is 17 residues. The V gene's germline CDR1 is SEHNR and CDR2 FQNEAQ (reference sequence). The CDR3 DNA is TGTGCCAGCAGCTCCGACATTGTAACTATAGGCAATCAGCCCCAGCATTTT. Translated, it gives CASSSDIVTIGNQPQHF.

A few counts support this clonotype. The chain combines TRBV12-3 or TRBV12-4 with TRBJ1-5, with 7 bases aligning to TRBD1. The trim removed 3 bases at V and 0 bases at J, leaving 2 bases unmatched. The CDR3 runs 15 residues. CDR3 coding DNA: TGTGCCAGCAGTTTGACAGGGCCTAGCAATCAGCCCCAGCATTTT. It yields the protein CASSLTGPSNQPQHF.

This clonotype has a handful of counts. The gene calls are TRBV9 and TRBJ1-1; no clear D. The CDR3 runs 14 residues. V was clipped by 3 bases and J by 0 bases, with 9 bases between them. Germline V gene data show CDR1 as SGDLS and CDR2 as YYNGEE. DNA for the CDR3: TGTGCCAGCAGCGAGGGCGCGATGAACACTGAAGCTTTCTTT. As protein: CASSEGAMNTEAFF.

V usage is TRBV30 and J usage is TRBJ1-2; 8 positions agree with TRBD1. The germline gives CDR1 GTSNPN, CDR2 SVGIG (reference sequence). This CDR3 region has 13 residues. J was trimmed by 3 bases and V by 4 bases; bases with no gene match: 4. CDR3 amino acids: CAWIPRGHYGYTF. CDR3 nucleotide sequence: TGTGCCTGGATTCCCAGGGGGCACTATGGCTACACCTTC.